The next 9 T cell receptor beta chains were all read from a single sample in a study of post-analysis software for immune sequencing data. Study results and caveats: Relative to controls, patients had 4 or 5 TRBV segments at higher frequency, with TRBV5-6, TRBV5-1 and TRBV20-1 among these.

Antigens of these TCRs are unknown. TCR beta cDNA libraries included unique molecular identifiers. Each CDR3 protein is one row after TCRdb ran MiXCR on the PCR reads. The repertoire holds roughly 620,000 distinct CDR3 sequences, with about 44% as singletons. The sequenced material came from blood. These receptor sequences come from a girl aged 10 to 17 with multiple sclerosis.

The rearrangement joins TRBV9 to TRBJ2-1; D not certain. Looked up from germline, CDR1 is SGDLS and CDR2 is YYNGEE. There are 14 residues in the CDR3. V lost 3 bases, J lost 0 bases, and 7 bases lay in between. CDR3 protein: CASSAYGSYNEQFF. The CDR3 DNA sequence: TGTGCCAGCAGCGCCTACGGCTCCTACAATGAGCAGTTCTTC.

This clonotype came up many times. The J gene is TRBJ2-7, the V gene TRBV7-2, with 7 bases aligning to TRBD1. The V and J ends lost 4 bases and 4 bases, in that order; junction bases with no gene match: 4. Per the germline V gene, CDR1 is SGHTA and CDR2 is FQGNSA. CDR3 length: 13 amino acids. CDR3 protein: CASSSQQGYEQYF. Here the CDR3 DNA reads TGTGCCAGCAGCTCACAACAGGGGTACGAGCAGTACTTC.

The rearrangement links TRBV12-3 or TRBV12-4 to TRBJ2-6; D is uncertain. The CDR3 runs 10 residues. Trimming took 3 bases from V and 12 from J, leaving 3 bases between them. The CDR3 is CASSFSVLTF. The CDR3, as DNA: TGTGCCAGCAGTTTTTCCGTCCTGACTTTC.

The chain has TRBV9 and TRBJ1-2; D possibly corresponds to TRBD1 (6 bases). The CDR3 is 16 residues long. V lost 1 base and J 1 base, leaving 14 bases between the germline ends. The germline V gene has CDR1 SGDLS and CDR2 YYNGEE. Here the CDR3 DNA reads TGTGCCAGCAGCGTAAATGAAGGGGGATATAACTATGGCTACACCTTC. It encodes CASSVNEGGYNYGYTF.

The chain joins TRBV6-5 to TRBJ1-3; TRBD1 aligns across 7 bases. V lost 7 bases and J lost 2; bases outside the gene matches: 11. This CDR3 is built from 16 residues. The germline CDR1 and CDR2 sequences are MNHEY and SVGAGI. The DNA for the CDR3 is TGTGCCAGCAAGATGACAGGGAGGATTGCTGGAAACACCATATATTTT. Translated, it gives CASKMTGRIAGNTIYF.

This clonotype was counted a few times. The chain employs TRBV10-3 and TRBJ2-1; weak D call: TRBD2 (6 bases). Germline lookup yields CDR1 ENHRY and CDR2 SYGVKD. The CDR3 runs to 15 residues. Trimming cost V 6 bases and J 3 bases, with 15 bases left between them. Here the CDR3 DNA reads TGTGCCATCAGGGGCGGGGTGGCCTACTACAATGAGCAGTTCTTC. This encodes CAIRGGVAYYNEQFF.

This clonotype has a handful of counts. The V call is TRBV3-1, the J call TRBJ2-7; maybe TRBD1 (5 bases). The CDR3 consists of 12 residues. Trimming pared 1 base from V and 9 bases from J, leaving 10 bases between. Germline CDR1 LGHDT, CDR2 YNNKEL (reference sequence). CDR3 coding DNA: TGTGCCAGCAGCCAAGGGCAGGGTGGGCAGTACTTC. It specifies CASSQGQGGQYF.

The chain has TRBV7-2 and TRBJ2-7; 8 bases are a match to TRBD1. In germline, CDR1 is SGHTA, CDR2 FQGNSA. The CDR3 covers 15 residues. Trimming at V came to 5 bases and at J to 1 base, leaving 7 bases not matched to a gene. CDR3: CASSPDRAESYEQYF. The DNA of the CDR3 is TGTGCCAGCAGCCCGGACAGGGCAGAATCCTACGAGCAGTACTTC.

J is TRBJ1-2 and V is TRBV7-2; D is uncertain. Germline assignment: CDR1 SGHTA and CDR2 FQGNSA. V was clipped by 1 base and J by 6 bases, with 9 bases between them. This CDR3 spans 13 amino acids. CDR3 nucleotides: TGTGCCAGCAGCTTAGTAGGGAGTAATGGCTACACCTTC. This sequence encodes CASSLVGSNGYTF.